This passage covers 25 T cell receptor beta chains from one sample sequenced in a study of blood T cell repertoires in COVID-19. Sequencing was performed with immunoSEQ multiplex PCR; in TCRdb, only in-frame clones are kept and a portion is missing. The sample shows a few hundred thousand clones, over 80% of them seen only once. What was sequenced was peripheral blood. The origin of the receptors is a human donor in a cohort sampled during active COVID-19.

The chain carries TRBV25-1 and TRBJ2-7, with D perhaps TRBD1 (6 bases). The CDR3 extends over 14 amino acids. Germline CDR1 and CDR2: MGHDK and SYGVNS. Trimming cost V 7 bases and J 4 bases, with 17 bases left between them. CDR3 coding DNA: TGTGCCAGCAAACCCCCCGGACAGCCTTACGAGCAGTACTTC. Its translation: CASKPPGQPYEQYF.

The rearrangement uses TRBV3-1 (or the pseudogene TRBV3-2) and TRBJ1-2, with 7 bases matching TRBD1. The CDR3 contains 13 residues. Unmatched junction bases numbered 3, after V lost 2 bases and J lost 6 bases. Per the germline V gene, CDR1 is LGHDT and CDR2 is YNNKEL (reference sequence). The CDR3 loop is CASSQLTGNGYTF. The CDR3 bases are TGTGCCAGCAGCCAACTGACAGGGAATGGCTACACCTTC.

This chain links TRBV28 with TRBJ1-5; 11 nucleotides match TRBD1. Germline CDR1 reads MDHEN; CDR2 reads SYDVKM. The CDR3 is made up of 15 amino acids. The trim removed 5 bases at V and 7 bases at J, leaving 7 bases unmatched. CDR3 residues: CASSHPWTGGQPQHF. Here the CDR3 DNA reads TGTGCCAGCAGTCATCCTTGGACAGGGGGCCAGCCCCAGCATTTT.

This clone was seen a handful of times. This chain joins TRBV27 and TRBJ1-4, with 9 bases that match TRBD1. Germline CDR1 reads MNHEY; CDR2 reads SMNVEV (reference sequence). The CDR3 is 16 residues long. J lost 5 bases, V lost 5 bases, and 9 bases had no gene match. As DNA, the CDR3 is TGTGCCAGCAGTGACCGATCCGGGACAGGGAATGAAAAACTGTTTTTT. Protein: CASSDRSGTGNEKLFF.

This chain's CDR3 is CASSLEQGRQYF. The CDR3 nucleotides are TGTGCCAGCAGCTTAGAACAGGGGAGGCAGTATTTT. The chain carries TRBV7-9 and TRBJ2-3; 7 bases agree with TRBD1. The CDR3 loop spans 12 amino acids. V lost 1 base to trimming and J lost 11 bases; unmatched junction nucleotides: 3. Germline loops: CDR1 SEHNR, CDR2 FQNEAQ (reference sequence). The full variable domain, completed using reference TRBV7-9 and TRBJ2-3, is DTGVSQNPRHKITKRGQNVTFRCDPISEHNRLYWYRQTLGQGPEFLTYFQNEAQLEKSRLLSDRFSAERPKGSFSTLEIQRTEQGDSAMYLCASSLEQGRQYFGPGTRLTVL.

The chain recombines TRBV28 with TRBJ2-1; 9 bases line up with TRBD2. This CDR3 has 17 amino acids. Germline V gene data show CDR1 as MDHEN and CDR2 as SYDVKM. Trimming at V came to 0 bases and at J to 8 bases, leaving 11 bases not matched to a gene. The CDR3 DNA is TGTGCCAGCAGTTTATGGTCCCGGACTAGCGCCATAGATGAGCAGTTCTTC. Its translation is CASSLWSRTSAIDEQFF.

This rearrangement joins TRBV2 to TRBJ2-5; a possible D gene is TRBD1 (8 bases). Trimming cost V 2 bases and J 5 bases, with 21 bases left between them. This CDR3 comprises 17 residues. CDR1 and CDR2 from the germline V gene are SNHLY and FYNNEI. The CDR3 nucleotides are TGTGCCAGCAGTGAAAACAGGGGGAATGTGCGGGAGGAGACCCAGTACTTC. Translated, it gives CASSENRGNVREETQYF.

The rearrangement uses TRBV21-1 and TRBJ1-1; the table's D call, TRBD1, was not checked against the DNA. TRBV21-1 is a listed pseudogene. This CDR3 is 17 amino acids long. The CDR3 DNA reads TGTGCCAGCAGCAAAGAGGGGGCAGTATCCATGAACACTGAAGCTTTCTTT. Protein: CASSKEGAVSMNTEAFF.

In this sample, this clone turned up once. The DNA of the CDR3 is TGTGCCAGCAGCTACCTTAACGGAGGGATTGGAAACACCATATATTTT. Translated: CASSYLNGGIGNTIYF. The chain employs TRBV7-8 and TRBJ1-3; the D is unclear. CDR3 length: 16 residues. Germline lookup yields CDR1 SGHVS and CDR2 FQNEAQ. V was cut by 4 bases and J by 3 bases, with 16 bases left in between. Using reference TRBV7-8 and TRBJ1-3 for the parts outside the CDR3, the full variable domain is GAGVSQSPRYKVAKRGQDVALRCDPISGHVSLFWYQQALGQGPEFLTYFQNEAQLDKSGLPSDRFFAERPEGSVSTLKIQRTQQEDSAVYLCASSYLNGGIGNTIYFGEGSWLTVV.

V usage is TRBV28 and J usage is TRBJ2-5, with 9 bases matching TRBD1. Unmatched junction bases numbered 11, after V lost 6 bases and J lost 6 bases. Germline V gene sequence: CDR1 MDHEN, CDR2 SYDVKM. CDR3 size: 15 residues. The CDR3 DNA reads TGTGCCAGCAGCCAACCGGGACAGGGCATACAGACCCAGTACTTC. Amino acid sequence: CASSQPGQGIQTQYF.

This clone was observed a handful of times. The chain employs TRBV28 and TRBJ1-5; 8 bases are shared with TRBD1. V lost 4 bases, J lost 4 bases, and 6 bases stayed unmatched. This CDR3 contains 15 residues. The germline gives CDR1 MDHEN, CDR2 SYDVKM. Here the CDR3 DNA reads TGTGCCAGCAGTTGGGGGACAGGAGTAAATCAGCCCCAGCATTTT. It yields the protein CASSWGTGVNQPQHF. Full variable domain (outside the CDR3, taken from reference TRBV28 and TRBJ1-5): DVKVTQSSRYLVKRTGEKVFLECVQDMDHENMFWYRQDPGLGLRLIYFSYDVKMKEKGDIPEGYSVSREKKERFSLILESASTNQTSMYLCASSWGTGVNQPQHFGDGTRLSIL.

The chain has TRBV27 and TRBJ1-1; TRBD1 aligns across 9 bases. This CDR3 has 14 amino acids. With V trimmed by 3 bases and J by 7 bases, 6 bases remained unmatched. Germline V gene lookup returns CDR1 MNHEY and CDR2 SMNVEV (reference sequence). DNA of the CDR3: TGTGCCAGCAGTTTTCGACAGGGGGTCGTTGAAGCTTTCTTT. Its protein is CASSFRQGVVEAFF.

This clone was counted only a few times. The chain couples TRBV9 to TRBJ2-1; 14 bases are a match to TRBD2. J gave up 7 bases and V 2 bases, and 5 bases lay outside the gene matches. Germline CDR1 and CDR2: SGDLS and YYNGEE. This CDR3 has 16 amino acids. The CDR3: CASSVGTSGSVNEQFF. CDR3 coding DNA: TGTGCCAGCAGCGTCGGGACTAGCGGGAGTGTTAATGAGCAGTTCTTC. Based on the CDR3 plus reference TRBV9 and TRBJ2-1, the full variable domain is DSGVTQTPKHLITATGQRVTLRCSPRSGDLSVYWYQQSLDQGLQFLIQYYNGEERAKGNILERFSAQQFPDLHSELNLSSLELGDSALYFCASSVGTSGSVNEQFFGPGTRLTVL.

The CDR3 nucleotides are TGTGCCAGCAGCCCCGGGACAGGGGGCACGAATACGCAGTATTTT. It encodes CASSPGTGGTNTQYF. The chain has TRBV7-2 and TRBJ2-3; 12 bases are shared with TRBD1. Germline CDR1 reads SGHTA; CDR2 reads FQGNSA. This CDR3 spans 15 amino acids. Losses at the gene ends were 5 bases for V and 7 bases for J; bases not matched to a gene: 7.

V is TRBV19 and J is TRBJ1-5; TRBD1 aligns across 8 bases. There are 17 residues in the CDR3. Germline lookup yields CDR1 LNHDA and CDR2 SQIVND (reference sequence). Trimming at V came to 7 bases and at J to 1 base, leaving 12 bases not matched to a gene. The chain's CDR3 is CASNKDRAAPSNQPQHF. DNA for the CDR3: TGTGCCAGTAATAAGGACAGGGCGGCCCCCAGCAATCAGCCCCAGCATTTT.

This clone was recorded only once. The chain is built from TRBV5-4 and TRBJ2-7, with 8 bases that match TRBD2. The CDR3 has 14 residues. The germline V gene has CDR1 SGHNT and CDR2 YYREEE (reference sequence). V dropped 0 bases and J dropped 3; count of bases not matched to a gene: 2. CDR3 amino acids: CASSLGTSSYEQYF. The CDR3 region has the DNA TGTGCCAGCAGCTTGGGGACTAGCAGCTACGAGCAGTACTTC. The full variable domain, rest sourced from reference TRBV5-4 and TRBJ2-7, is ETGVTQSPTHLIKTRGQQVTLRCSSQSGHNTVSWYQQALGQGPQFIFQYYREEENGRGNFPPRFSGLQFPNYSSELNVNALELDDSALYLCASSLGTSSYEQYFGPGTRLTVT.

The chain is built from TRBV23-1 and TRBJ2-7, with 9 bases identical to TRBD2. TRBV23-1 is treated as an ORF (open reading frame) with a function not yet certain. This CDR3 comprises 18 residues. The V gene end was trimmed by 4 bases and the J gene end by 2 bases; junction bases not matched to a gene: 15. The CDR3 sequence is CASSPTPPEREVPYEQYF. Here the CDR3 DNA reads TGCGCCAGCAGTCCCACACCCCCGGAGCGGGAGGTGCCCTACGAGCAGTACTTC.

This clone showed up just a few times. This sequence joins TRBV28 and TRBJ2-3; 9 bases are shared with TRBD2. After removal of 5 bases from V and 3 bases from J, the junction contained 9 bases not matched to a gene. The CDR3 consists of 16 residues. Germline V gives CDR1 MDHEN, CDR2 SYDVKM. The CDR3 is CASSTTTSGWTDTQYF. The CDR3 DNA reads TGTGCCAGCAGTACAACGACTAGCGGATGGACAGATACGCAGTATTTT.

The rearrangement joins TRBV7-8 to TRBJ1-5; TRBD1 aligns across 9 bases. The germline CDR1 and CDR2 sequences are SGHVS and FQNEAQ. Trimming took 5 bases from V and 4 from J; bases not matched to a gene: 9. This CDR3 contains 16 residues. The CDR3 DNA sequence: TGTGCCAGCAGCCCCGACAGGGGGTTGTGGAATCAGCCCCAGCATTTT. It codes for CASSPDRGLWNQPQHF.

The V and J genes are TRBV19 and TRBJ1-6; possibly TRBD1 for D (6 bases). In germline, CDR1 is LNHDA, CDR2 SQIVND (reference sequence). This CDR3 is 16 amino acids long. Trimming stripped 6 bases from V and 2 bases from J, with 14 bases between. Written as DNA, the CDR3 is TGTGCCAGTAGGACCCGGGACACGACCTATAATTCACCCCTCCACTTT. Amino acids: CASRTRDTTYNSPLHF. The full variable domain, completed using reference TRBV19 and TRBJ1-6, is DGGITQSPKYLFRKEGQNVTLSCEQNLNHDAMYWYRQDPGQGLRLIYYSQIVNDFQKGDIAEGYSVSREKKESFPLTVTSAQKNPTAFYLCASRTRDTTYNSPLHFGNGTRLTVT.

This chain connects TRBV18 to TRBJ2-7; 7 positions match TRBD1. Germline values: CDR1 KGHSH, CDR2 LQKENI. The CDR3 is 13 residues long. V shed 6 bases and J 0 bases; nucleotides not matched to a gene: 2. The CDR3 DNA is TGTGCCAGCTCGGGGGACAGCTCCTACGAGCAGTACTTC. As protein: CASSGDSSYEQYF.

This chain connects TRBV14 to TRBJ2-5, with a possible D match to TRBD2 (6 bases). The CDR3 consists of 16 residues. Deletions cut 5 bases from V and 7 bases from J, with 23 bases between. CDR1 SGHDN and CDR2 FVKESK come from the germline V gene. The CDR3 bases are TGTGCCAGCAGCGCCGGGACTCCAGAAGCGATATGGACCCAGTACTTC. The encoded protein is CASSAGTPEAIWTQYF.

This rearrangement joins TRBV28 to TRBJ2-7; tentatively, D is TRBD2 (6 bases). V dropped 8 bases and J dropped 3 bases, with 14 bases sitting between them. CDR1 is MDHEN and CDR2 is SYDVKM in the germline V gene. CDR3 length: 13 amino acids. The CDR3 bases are TGTGCCAGCCGGCAGGGAGGACTCTACGAGCAGTACTTC. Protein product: CASRQGGLYEQYF.

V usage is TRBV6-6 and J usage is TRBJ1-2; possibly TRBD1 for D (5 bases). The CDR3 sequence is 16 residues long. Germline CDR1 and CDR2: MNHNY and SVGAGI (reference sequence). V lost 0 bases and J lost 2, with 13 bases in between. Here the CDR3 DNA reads TGTGCCAGCAGTTACTCGAGGGGAGGGGTCAACTATGGCTACACCTTC. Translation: CASSYSRGGVNYGYTF.

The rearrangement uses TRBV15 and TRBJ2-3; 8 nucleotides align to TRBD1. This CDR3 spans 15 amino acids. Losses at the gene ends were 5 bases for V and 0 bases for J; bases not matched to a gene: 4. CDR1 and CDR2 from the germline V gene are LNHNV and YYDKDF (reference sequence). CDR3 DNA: TGTGCCACCAGCCGAGGACAGGGTAGCACAGATACGCAGTATTTT. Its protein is CATSRGQGSTDTQYF.